The 18 T cell receptor beta chains listed next were all sequenced from one sample in a study of control samples from healthy donors and cancer patients. TCRdb's copy holds only in-frame clones and misses some; the assay was immunoSEQ multiplex PCR. The sample consists of around 95,000 clones, about 85% of them appearing once. The source material was blood. All receptors come from a man aged 30 to 45 in good health.

The gene calls are TRBV27 and TRBJ2-1, with no clear D. This CDR3 has 16 amino acids. CDR1 MNHEY and CDR2 SMNVEV come from the germline V gene (reference sequence). V lost 2 bases to trimming and J lost 0 bases, with 11 bases between them. The DNA for the CDR3 is TGTGCCAGCAGTTTAGGGTACGCAAACTCCTACAATGAGCAGTTCTTC. It translates to CASSLGYANSYNEQFF.

The V gene is TRBV2, the J gene TRBJ1-5, with 8 nucleotides matching TRBD1. V gave up 5 bases and J gave up 9 bases; unmatched junction bases: 6. The CDR3 is made up of 13 amino acids. Looked up from germline, CDR1 is SNHLY and CDR2 is FYNNEI. CDR3 DNA sequence: TGTGCCAGCAGTCCGGACAGGGACGGGCCCCAGCATTTT. Its protein is CASSPDRDGPQHF.

This clone was seen ten or more times. The rearrangement links TRBV10-3 to TRBJ1-5; possibly TRBD1 for D (6 bases). V lost 0 bases, J lost 7 bases, and 10 bases lay in between. The germline V gene encodes CDR1 ENHRY and CDR2 SYGVKD. This CDR3 region has 14 residues. The CDR3 nucleotides are TGTGCCATCAGTGAGTCCGGGGGGCTCCAGCCCCAGCATTTT. Its translation is CAISESGGLQPQHF.

The chain recombines TRBV28 with TRBJ2-3; no clear D. V lost 5 bases, J lost 3 bases, and 9 bases lay in between. Looked up from germline, CDR1 is MDHEN and CDR2 is SYDVKM. This CDR3 spans 13 amino acids. This chain's CDR3 is CASSAWTTDTQYF. The CDR3 DNA sequence: TGTGCCAGCAGTGCCTGGACGACAGATACGCAGTATTTT.

This clone was counted at least ten times. The chain carries TRBV2 and TRBJ1-6; D uncertain. The germline CDR1 and CDR2 sequences are SNHLY and FYNNEI. The CDR3 is made up of 17 amino acids. The ends were cut back, 6 bases at V and 0 bases at J, with 15 bases in the middle. CDR3 sequence (DNA): TGTGCCAGCAGGGGAGGACTTTCGAGCTCCTATAATTCACCCCTCCACTTT. Its translation: CASRGGLSSSYNSPLHF.

J is TRBJ1-1 and V is TRBV5-1; the D is unclear. The CDR3 totals 15 residues. Germline lookup yields CDR1 SGHRS and CDR2 YFSETQ. The V and J ends lost 1 base and 1 base respectively, with 11 bases between them. The CDR3: CASSLLGWENTEAFF. CDR3 nucleotides: TGCGCCAGCAGCTTGTTAGGGTGGGAGAACACTGAAGCTTTCTTT.

The CDR3: CASSSPLTIYF. The CDR3 nucleotides read TGTGCCAGCAGTTCCCCTCTTACCATATATTTT. The J gene is TRBJ1-3, the V gene TRBV28; D ambiguous. Germline V gene sequence: CDR1 MDHEN, CDR2 SYDVKM. V lost 4 bases to trimming and J lost 10 bases, with 8 bases between them. The CDR3 consists of 11 residues.

The chain couples TRBV5-5 to TRBJ2-7; D unresolved. Trimming left V 2 bases short and J 3 bases short, with 9 bases between. Germline lookup yields CDR1 SGHKS and CDR2 YYEKEE (reference sequence). The CDR3 totals 13 residues. CDR3 nucleotides: TGTGCCAGCAGCTTTGACCGAAGCTACGAGCAGTACTTC. It translates to CASSFDRSYEQYF. Combining the CDR3 with reference TRBV5-5 and TRBJ2-7 gives the whole variable domain DAGVTQSPTHLIKTRGQQVTLRCSPISGHKSVSWYQQVLGQGPQFIFQYYEKEERGRGNFPDRFSARQFPNYSSELNVNALLLGDSALYLCASSFDRSYEQYFGPGTRLTVT.

The J gene is TRBJ1-2, the V gene TRBV7-2; D call uncertain. The CDR3 loop spans 13 amino acids. Trimming left V 1 base short and J 7 bases short, with 10 bases between. The germline V gene encodes CDR1 SGHTA and CDR2 FQGNSA. CDR3 region: CASSLVGGSGYTF. In nucleotides, the CDR3 is TGTGCCAGCAGCTTAGTAGGCGGGTCTGGCTACACCTTC.

V gene TRBV30 combines with J gene TRBJ1-4; no clear D gene. V was trimmed by 1 base and J by 7 bases, leaving 13 bases between them. CDR1 GTSNPN and CDR2 SVGIG come from the germline V gene (reference sequence). The CDR3 is 14 residues long. CDR3 sequence reads: CAWSGKRSGEKLFF. The DNA for the CDR3 is TGTGCCTGGAGTGGAAAAAGGTCGGGTGAAAAACTGTTTTTT. The full variable domain, completed using reference TRBV30 and TRBJ1-4, is SQTIHQWPATLVQPVGSPLSLECTVEGTSNPNLYWYRQAAGRGLQLLFYSVGIGQISSEVPQNLSASRPQDRQFILSSKKLLLSDSGFYLCAWSGKRSGEKLFFGSGTQLSVL.

The chain is built from TRBV6-5 and TRBJ1-1; D is unclear. The CDR3 loop spans 13 amino acids. The germline V and J ends were trimmed by 8 bases and 1 base, with 11 bases remaining between them. The germline V gene has CDR1 MNHEY and CDR2 SVGAGI. In nucleotides, the CDR3 is TGTGCCAGCTCCTTGGTGGGGAACACTGAAGCTTTCTTT. Its translation is CASSLVGNTEAFF.

This chain links TRBV2 with TRBJ2-4; D might be TRBD1 (5 bases). V gave up 3 bases and J gave up 0 bases, with 12 bases separating them. This CDR3 spans 16 amino acids. Germline assignment: CDR1 SNHLY and CDR2 FYNNEI. Here the CDR3 reads CASSEDTPSAKNIQYF. The DNA for the CDR3 is TGTGCCAGCAGTGAGGACACCCCTTCAGCCAAAAACATTCAGTACTTC.

The chain uses TRBV19 and TRBJ1-2; TRBD1 aligns across 7 bases. J lost 0 bases, V lost 4 bases, and 8 bases had no gene match. Germline-derived CDR1 and CDR2 are LNHDA and SQIVND (reference sequence). The CDR3 spans 16 residues. The CDR3 DNA sequence: TGTGCCAGTAGTAGTCCCAGGACAGGATCTAACTATGGCTACACCTTC. This encodes CASSSPRTGSNYGYTF. The complete variable domain, with remaining parts taken from reference TRBV19 and TRBJ1-2, reads DGGITQSPKYLFRKEGQNVTLSCEQNLNHDAMYWYRQDPGQGLRLIYYSQIVNDFQKGDIAEGYSVSREKKESFPLTVTSAQKNPTAFYLCASSSPRTGSNYGYTFGSGTRLTVV.

The CDR3 loop is CSASYAGASTDTQYF. The CDR3, as DNA: TGCAGTGCTAGTTACGCGGGGGCTAGCACAGATACGCAGTATTTT. This rearrangement joins TRBV20-1 to TRBJ2-3; TRBD2 might be the D (7 bases). Germline V gives CDR1 DFQATT, CDR2 SNEGSKA (reference sequence). Trimming removed 3 bases from V and 0 bases from J, with 13 bases in between. The CDR3 has 15 amino acids.

The V gene is TRBV7-8, the J gene TRBJ2-7, with D possibly TRBD1 on 6 matching bases. CDR1 SGHVS and CDR2 FQNEAQ come from the germline V gene. V lost 0 bases to trimming and J lost 1 base, with 16 bases between them. The CDR3 spans 17 residues. CDR3 nucleotide sequence: TGTGCCAGCAGCTTAGCGTCCGCGACAGGAGCTTCCTACGAGCAGTACTTC. Its translation: CASSLASATGASYEQYF.

The rearrangement uses TRBV10-3 and TRBJ1-6, with 10 bases matching TRBD1. The CDR3 covers 18 residues. V was clipped by 0 bases and J by 8 bases; unmatched bases: 10. CDR1 and CDR2 (germline): ENHRY, SYGVKD. In DNA, the CDR3 is TGTGCCATCAGTGAGTCGATAGTTGGGACAGGGGCACATTCACCCCTCCACTTT. Its translation is CAISESIVGTGAHSPLHF.

In this sample, this clone turned up once. The CDR3 here is CASSLEAGQETQYF. The CDR3 nucleotides read TGTGCCAGCAGCCTCGAGGCAGGGCAGGAGACCCAGTACTTC. This sequence joins TRBV27 and TRBJ2-5; TRBD1 is a possible D gene (5 bases). The CDR3 is 14 amino acids. Trimming took off 6 bases at V and 5 bases at J, with 16 bases between the two ends. In germline, CDR1 is MNHEY, CDR2 SMNVEV (reference sequence).

This clone occurred a few times. This sequence joins TRBV19 and TRBJ1-6; D ambiguous. The CDR3 extends over 13 amino acids. Germline V gene sequence: CDR1 LNHDA, CDR2 SQIVND (reference sequence). The V gene lost 7 bases and the J gene lost 8 bases, with 12 bases spanning the gap. DNA for the CDR3: TGTGCCAGTAATAGGGTAGCGGATTCACCCCTCCACTTT. Encoded protein: CASNRVADSPLHF. The full variable domain, its missing parts supplied by reference TRBV19 and TRBJ1-6, is DGGITQSPKYLFRKEGQNVTLSCEQNLNHDAMYWYRQDPGQGLRLIYYSQIVNDFQKGDIAEGYSVSREKKESFPLTVTSAQKNPTAFYLCASNRVADSPLHFGNGTRLTVT.